This T cell receptor beta chain stems from a study of shared clonotypes between healthy human individuals. For the study at large: The study drew on a couple of women and a few men aged 18 to 49 as donors.

Germline V gene sequence: CDR1 SGHRS, CDR2 YFSETQ. Losses at the gene ends were 4 bases for V and 5 bases for J; bases not matched to a gene: 6. The CDR3 is made up of 14 amino acids. Generated by immunoSEQ multiplex PCR, the TCRdb table keeps only in-frame clones and is missing some. The repertoire consists of about 110,000 clones, with about 71% occurring once and the leading ten covering approximately 25%. The sequencing sample was made of memory CD8+ T cells sorted from blood. As for subset: CD45RO+ cells pooled with CCR7-negative TemRA cells. The genes are TRBV5-1 and TRBJ1-2, with 9 bases aligning to TRBD1. This TCR was sampled from a woman under 40 in good health. Here the CDR3 DNA reads TGCGCCAGCAGCCGACAGGGGGGAGGATATGGCTACACCTTC. Amino acid sequence: CASSRQGGGYGYTF.